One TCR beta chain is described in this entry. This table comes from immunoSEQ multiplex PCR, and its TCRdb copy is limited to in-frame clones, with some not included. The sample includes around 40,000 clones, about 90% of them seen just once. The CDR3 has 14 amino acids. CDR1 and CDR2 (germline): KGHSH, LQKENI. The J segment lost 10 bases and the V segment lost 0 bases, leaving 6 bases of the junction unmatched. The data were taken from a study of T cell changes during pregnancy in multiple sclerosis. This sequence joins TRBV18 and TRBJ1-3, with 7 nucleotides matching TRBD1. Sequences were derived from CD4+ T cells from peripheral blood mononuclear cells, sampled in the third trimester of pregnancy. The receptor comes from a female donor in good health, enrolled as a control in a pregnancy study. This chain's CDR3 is CASSPPGQAGTIYF. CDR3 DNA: TGTGCCAGCTCACCACCCGGACAGGCCGGAACCATATATTTT.